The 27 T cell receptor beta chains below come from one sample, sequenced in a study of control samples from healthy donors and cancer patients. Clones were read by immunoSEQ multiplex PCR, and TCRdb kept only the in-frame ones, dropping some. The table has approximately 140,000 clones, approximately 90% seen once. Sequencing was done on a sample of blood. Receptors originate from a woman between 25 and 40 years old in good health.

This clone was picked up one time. CDR3 DNA: TGTGCCACCAACAAAGGGTTGGGACGCTACGAGCAGTACTTC. Encoded protein: CATNKGLGRYEQYF. V usage is TRBV24-1 and J usage is TRBJ2-7; perhaps D is TRBD1 or TRBD2 (5 bases each). V lost 8 bases, J lost 3 bases, and 16 bases lay in between. This CDR3 has 14 residues. The germline gives CDR1 KGHDR, CDR2 SFDVKD.

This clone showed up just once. The CDR3 region has the DNA TGTGCCTGGAGTGAATGGTACGAGCAGTACTTC. It specifies CAWSEWYEQYF. The gene calls are TRBV30 and TRBJ2-7, with no clear D. Germline CDR1 and CDR2: GTSNPN and SVGIG (reference sequence). The CDR3 is made up of 11 amino acids. Between the trimmed V and J ends, which lost 1 base and 4 bases, there was a span of 5 bases.

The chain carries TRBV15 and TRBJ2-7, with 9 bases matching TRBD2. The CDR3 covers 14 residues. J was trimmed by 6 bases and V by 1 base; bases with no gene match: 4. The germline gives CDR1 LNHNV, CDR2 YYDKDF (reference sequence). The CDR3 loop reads CATSRGLAVGEQYF. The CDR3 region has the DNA TGTGCCACCAGCAGAGGACTAGCGGTTGGCGAGCAGTACTTC.

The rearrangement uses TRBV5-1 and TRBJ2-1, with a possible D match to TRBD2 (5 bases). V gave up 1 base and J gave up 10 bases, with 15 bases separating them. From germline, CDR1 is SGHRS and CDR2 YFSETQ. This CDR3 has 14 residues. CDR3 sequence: CASSLLEGEKEQFF. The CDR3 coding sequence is TGCGCCAGCAGCTTGTTAGAGGGAGAAAAGGAGCAGTTCTTC.

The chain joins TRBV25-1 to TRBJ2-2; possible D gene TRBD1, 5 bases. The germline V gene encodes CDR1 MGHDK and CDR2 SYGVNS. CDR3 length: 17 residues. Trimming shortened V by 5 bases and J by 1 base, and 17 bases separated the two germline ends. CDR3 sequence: CASSKTGQGLNTGELFF. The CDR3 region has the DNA TGTGCCAGCAGTAAAACGGGCCAGGGTCTGAACACCGGGGAGCTGTTTTTT.

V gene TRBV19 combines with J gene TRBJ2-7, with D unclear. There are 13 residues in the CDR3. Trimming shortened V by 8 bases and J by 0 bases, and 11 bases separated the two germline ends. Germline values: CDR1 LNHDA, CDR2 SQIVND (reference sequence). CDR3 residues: CASQSRSSYEQYF. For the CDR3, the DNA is TGTGCCAGTCAAAGCAGGAGCTCCTACGAGCAGTACTTC.

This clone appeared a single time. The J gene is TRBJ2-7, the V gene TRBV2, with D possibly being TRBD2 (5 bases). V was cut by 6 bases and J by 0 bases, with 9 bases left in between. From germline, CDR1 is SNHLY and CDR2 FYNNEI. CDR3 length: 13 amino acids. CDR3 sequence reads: CASRGLSSYEQYF. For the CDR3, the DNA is TGTGCCAGCAGAGGACTTAGCTCCTACGAGCAGTACTTC.

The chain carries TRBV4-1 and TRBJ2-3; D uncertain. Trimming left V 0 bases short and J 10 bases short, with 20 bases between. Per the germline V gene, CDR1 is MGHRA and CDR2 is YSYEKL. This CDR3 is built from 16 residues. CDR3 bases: TGCGCCAGCAGCCAAGAAGCATCCTTGGTGTCCGCAGCGCAGTATTTT. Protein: CASSQEASLVSAAQYF.

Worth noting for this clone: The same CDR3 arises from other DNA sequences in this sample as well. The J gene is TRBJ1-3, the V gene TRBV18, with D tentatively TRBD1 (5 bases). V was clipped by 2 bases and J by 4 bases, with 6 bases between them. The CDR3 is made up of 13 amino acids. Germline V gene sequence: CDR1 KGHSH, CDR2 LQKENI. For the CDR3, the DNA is TGTGCCAGCTCACCAGGGGCCGGAAACACCATATATTTT. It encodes CASSPGAGNTIYF.

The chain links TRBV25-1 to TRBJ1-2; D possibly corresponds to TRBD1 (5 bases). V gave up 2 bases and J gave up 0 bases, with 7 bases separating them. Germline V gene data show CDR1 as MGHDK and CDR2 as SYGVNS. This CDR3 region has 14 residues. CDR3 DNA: TGTGCCAGCAGTGAAGCAGGGACTAACTATGGCTACACCTTC. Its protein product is CASSEAGTNYGYTF.

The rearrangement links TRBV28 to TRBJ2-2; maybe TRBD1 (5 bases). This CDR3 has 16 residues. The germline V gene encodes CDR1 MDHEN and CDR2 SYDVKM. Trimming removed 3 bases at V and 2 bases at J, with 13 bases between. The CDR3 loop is CASSFLQGFNTGELFF. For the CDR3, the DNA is TGTGCCAGCAGTTTCTTGCAGGGTTTTAACACCGGGGAGCTGTTTTTT.

CDR3 coding DNA: TGTGCCACCAGCAGAGGAAAACAGGGGAATGAGCAGTTCTTC. It specifies CATSRGKQGNEQFF. This chain uses TRBV15 with TRBJ2-1, with 7 positions matching TRBD1. The CDR3 contains 14 residues. Trimming took 1 base from V and 7 from J; bases not matched to a gene: 4. Germline V gene data show CDR1 as LNHNV and CDR2 as YYDKDF (reference sequence).

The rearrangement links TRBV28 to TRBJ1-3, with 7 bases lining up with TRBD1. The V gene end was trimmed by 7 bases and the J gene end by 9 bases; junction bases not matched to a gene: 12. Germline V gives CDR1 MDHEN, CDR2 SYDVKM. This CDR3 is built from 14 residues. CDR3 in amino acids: CASTRQGAFGTIYF. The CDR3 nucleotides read TGTGCCAGCACCCGACAGGGCGCGTTCGGCACCATATATTTT. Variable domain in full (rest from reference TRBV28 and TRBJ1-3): DVKVTQSSRYLVKRTGEKVFLECVQDMDHENMFWYRQDPGLGLRLIYFSYDVKMKEKGDIPEGYSVSREKKERFSLILESASTNQTSMYLCASTRQGAFGTIYFGEGSWLTVV.

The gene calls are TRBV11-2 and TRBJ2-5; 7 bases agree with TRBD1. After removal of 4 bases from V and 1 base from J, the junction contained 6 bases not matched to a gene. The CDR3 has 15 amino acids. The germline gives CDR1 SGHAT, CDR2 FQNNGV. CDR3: CASSSTGSPQETQYF. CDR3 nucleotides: TGTGCCAGCAGCTCGACAGGGAGCCCCCAAGAGACCCAGTACTTC. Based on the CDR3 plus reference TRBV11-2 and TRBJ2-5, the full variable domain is EAGVAQSPRYKIIEKRQSVAFWCNPISGHATLYWYQQILGQGPKLLIQFQNNGVVDDSQLPKDRFSAERLKGVDSTLKIQPAKLEDSAVYLCASSSTGSPQETQYFGPGTRLLVL.

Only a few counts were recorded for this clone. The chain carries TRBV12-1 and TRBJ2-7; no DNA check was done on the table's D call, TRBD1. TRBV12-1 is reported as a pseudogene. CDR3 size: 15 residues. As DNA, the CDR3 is TGTGCCAGCAGCTTTAAGGGGGCGGGAATTGGGGAGCAGTACTTC. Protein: CASSFKGAGIGEQYF.

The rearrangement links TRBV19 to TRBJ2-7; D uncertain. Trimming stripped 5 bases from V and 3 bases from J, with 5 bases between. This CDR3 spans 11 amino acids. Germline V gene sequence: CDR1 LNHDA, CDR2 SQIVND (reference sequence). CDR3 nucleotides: TGTGCCAGTAGTCCCTACTACGAGCAGTACTTC. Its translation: CASSPYYEQYF. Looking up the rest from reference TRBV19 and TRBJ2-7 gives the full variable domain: DGGITQSPKYLFRKEGQNVTLSCEQNLNHDAMYWYRQDPGQGLRLIYYSQIVNDFQKGDIAEGYSVSREKKESFPLTVTSAQKNPTAFYLCASSPYYEQYFGPGTRLTVT.

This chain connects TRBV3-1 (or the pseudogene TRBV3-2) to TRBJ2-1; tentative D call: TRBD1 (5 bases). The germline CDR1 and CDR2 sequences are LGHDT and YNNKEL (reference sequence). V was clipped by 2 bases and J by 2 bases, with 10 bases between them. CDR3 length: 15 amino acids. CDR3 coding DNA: TGTGCCAGCAGCCAAAGTGACAGAACCTACAATGAGCAGTTCTTC. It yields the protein CASSQSDRTYNEQFF.

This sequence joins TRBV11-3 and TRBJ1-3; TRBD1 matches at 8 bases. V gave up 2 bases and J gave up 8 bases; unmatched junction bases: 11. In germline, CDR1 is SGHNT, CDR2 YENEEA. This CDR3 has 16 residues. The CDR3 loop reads CASSLSGTGDLDTIYF. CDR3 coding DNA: TGTGCCAGCAGCTTATCGGGGACAGGAGACTTGGACACCATATATTTT.

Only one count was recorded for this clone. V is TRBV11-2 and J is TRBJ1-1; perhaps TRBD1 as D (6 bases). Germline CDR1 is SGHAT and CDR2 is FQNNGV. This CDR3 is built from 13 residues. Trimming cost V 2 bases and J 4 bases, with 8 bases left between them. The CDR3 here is CASSLLDSTEAFF. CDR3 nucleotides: TGTGCCAGCAGCTTACTGGACAGCACTGAAGCTTTCTTT. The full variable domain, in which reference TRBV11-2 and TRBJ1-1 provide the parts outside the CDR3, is EAGVAQSPRYKIIEKRQSVAFWCNPISGHATLYWYQQILGQGPKLLIQFQNNGVVDDSQLPKDRFSAERLKGVDSTLKIQPAKLEDSAVYLCASSLLDSTEAFFGQGTRLTVV.

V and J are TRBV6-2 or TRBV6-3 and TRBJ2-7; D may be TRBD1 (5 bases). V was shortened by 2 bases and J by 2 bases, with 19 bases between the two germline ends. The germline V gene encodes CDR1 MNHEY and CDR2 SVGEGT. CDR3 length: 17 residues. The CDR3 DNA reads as TGTGCCAGCAGTTACATAACCATATTAAGGGGAACCTACGAGCAGTACTTC. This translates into CASSYITILRGTYEQYF.

This CDR3 is CSLGPNYGYTF. Written as DNA, the CDR3 is TGCAGTCTCGGCCCTAACTATGGCTACACCTTC. The V gene is TRBV20-1, the J gene TRBJ1-2; D unclear. V was clipped by 8 bases and J by 0 bases, with 7 bases between them. CDR3 size: 11 residues. Germline V gene sequence: CDR1 DFQATT, CDR2 SNEGSKA (reference sequence).

CDR3 amino acids: CASSVGVGGGSYEQYF. The CDR3 DNA follows: TGTGCCAGCAGCGTAGGCGTGGGAGGCGGATCCTACGAGCAGTACTTC. The chain combines TRBV9 with TRBJ2-7; a possible D gene is TRBD2 (6 bases). Trimming removed 0 bases from V and 1 base from J, with 14 bases in between. CDR1 is SGDLS, CDR2 YYNGEE, per germline. This CDR3 has 16 residues.

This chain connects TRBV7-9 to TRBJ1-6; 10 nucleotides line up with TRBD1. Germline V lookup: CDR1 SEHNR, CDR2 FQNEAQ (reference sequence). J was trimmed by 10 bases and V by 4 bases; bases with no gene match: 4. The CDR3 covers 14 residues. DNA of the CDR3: TGTGCCAGCAGCTGGAAGGGACAGGGGTCACCCCTCCACTTT. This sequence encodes CASSWKGQGSPLHF. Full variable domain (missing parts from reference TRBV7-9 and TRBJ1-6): DTGVSQNPRHKITKRGQNVTFRCDPISEHNRLYWYRQTLGQGPEFLTYFQNEAQLEKSRLLSDRFSAERPKGSFSTLEIQRTEQGDSAMYLCASSWKGQGSPLHFGNGTRLTVT.

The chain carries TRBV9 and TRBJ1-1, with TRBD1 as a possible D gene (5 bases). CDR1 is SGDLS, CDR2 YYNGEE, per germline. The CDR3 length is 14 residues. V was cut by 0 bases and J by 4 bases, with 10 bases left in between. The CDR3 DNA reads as TGTGCCAGCAGCGTAGGCGGGGCGGTCACTGAAGCTTTCTTT. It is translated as CASSVGGAVTEAFF.

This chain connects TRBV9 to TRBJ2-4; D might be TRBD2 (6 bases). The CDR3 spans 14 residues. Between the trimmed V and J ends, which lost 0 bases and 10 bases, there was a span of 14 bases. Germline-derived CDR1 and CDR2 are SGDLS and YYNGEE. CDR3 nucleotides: TGTGCCAGCAGCGTAGGGGACTGGGACCTTATTCAGTACTTC. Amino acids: CASSVGDWDLIQYF.

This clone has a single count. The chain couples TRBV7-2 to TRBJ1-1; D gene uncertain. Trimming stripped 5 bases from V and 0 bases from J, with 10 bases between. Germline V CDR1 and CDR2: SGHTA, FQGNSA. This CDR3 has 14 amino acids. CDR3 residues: CASSLQLVNTEAFF. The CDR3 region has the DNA TGTGCCAGCAGCCTCCAGTTGGTGAACACTGAAGCTTTCTTT.

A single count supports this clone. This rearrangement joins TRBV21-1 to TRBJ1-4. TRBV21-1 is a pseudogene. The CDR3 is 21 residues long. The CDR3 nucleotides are TGTGCCAGCAGCCTAGGGGGGGTGAAGGGGCTTCAAGGTGCAACTAATGAAAAACTGTTTTTT. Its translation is CASSLGGVKGLQGATNEKLFF.